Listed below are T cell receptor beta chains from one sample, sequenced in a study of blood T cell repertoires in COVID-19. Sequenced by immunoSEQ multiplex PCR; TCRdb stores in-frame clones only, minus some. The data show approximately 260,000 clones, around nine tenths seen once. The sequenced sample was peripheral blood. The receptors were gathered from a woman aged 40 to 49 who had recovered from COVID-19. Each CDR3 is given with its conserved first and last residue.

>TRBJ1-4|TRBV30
CACDRGATNEKLFF
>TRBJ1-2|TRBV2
CASSADRANGYTF
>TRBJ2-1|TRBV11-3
CASSWTSGVNEQFF
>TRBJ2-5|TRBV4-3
CASSQAGVETQYF
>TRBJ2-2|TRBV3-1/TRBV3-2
CASSQNRSPGELFF
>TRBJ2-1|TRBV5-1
CASSDTGQGQYNEQFF
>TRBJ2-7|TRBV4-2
CASSQDGAGRYEQYF
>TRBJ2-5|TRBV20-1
CSASPRAGGETQYF
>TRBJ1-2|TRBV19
CASSIEGETGYGYTF
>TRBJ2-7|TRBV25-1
CASAGAGTGSYEQYF
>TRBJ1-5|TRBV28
CASSHRQGRGNQPQHF
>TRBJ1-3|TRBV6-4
CASHYAGPPGNTIYF
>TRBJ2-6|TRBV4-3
CASSQAPGLAGGRGANVLTF
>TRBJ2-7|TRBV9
CASSLAGGSSYEQYF
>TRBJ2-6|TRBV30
CAWTRYTGAYGANVLTF
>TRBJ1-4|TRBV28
CASSSTGGANEKLFF
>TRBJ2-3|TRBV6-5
CASSSTAGVSTDTQYF
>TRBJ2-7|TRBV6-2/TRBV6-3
CASSTRDRGPYEQYF
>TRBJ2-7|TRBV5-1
CASSLMGRRRTRSEQYF
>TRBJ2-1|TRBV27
CASSRENPSNEQFF
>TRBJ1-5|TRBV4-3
CASSQGTGGRQPQHF
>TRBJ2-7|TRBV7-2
CASSLWGGGGGEQYF
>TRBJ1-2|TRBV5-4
CASSLGGGYGYTF
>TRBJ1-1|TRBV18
CASSGGPSNEAFF
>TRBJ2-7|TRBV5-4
CASSSLVGGANLYEQYF
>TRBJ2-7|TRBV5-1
CASSSIDRGYYEQYF
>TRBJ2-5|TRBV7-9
CASSSGTGGEETQYF
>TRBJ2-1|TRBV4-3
CASSQGRGREYNEQFF
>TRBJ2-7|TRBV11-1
CASSLAGYEQYF
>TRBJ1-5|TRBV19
CASSKGTEFSNQPQHF
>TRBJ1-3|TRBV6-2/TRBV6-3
CASSTDRPSSGNTIYF
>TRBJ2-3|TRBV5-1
CASSRQGTFSSTDTQYF
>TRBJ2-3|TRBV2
CASSAAGAGTDTQYF
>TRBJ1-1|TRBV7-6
CASSRDINTEAFF
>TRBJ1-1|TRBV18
CASSLGQGNTEAFF
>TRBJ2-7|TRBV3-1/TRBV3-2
CASSLPSGRASTREQYF
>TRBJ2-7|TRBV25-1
CASSSKGDRVHEQYF
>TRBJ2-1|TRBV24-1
CATSDQTGGSVNEQFF
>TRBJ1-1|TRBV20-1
CSASRTGRGTEAFF
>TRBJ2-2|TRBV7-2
CASSLSGAPTTGELFF
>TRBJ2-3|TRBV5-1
CASSPSLAVSTDTQYF